A selection of T cell receptor beta chains follows, all from one sample in a study of blood T cell repertoires in COVID-19. The assay was immunoSEQ multiplex PCR, and TCRdb's table has in-frame clones only and misses some. This sample has roughly 290,000 clones, with roughly 88% found just once. What was sequenced was PBMCs or T cells enriched from blood (not recorded which). The receptors come from a man aged 25 to 40 who had recovered from COVID-19. The CDR3 runs from the conserved cysteine through the conserved F or W. The order of the fields is D gene, CDR3 length, clone size, J gene, V gene, CDR3 protein, CDR3 DNA. The D gene is left open where the match is weak. Some rows have no size entry. The others give once, few or many, or a class for an expanded clone.

.	12	.	TRBJ1-4	TRBV7-8	CASSPRGGELFF	TGTGCCAGCAGCCCCCGAGGGGGGGAACTGTTTTTT
TRBD1	16	.	TRBJ2-3	TRBV27	CASSPPWDSSTDTQYF	TGTGCCAGCAGTCCGCCATGGGACAGTAGCACAGATACGCAGTATTTT
.	15	.	TRBJ2-1	TRBV7-2	CASSFVLGPYNEQFF	TGTGCCAGCAGCTTCGTACTAGGGCCCTACAATGAGCAGTTCTTC
.	13	.	TRBJ2-3	TRBV7-3	CASSWGQGDTQYF	TGTGCCAGCAGCTGGGGTCAGGGTGATACGCAGTATTTT
TRBD1	13	.	TRBJ2-5	TRBV12-3/TRBV12-4	CASSSTGGETQYF	TGTGCCAGCAGTTCAACAGGGGGGGAGACCCAGTACTTC
TRBD1	15	.	TRBJ1-2	TRBV9	CASSVERGRDYGYTF	TGTGCCAGCAGCGTAGAAAGGGGGCGCGACTATGGCTACACCTTC
TRBD1	13	.	TRBJ1-1	TRBV30	CAWSRDRGAEAFF	TGTGCCTGGAGCCGGGACAGGGGCGCTGAAGCTTTCTTT
TRBD1	15	.	TRBJ1-3	TRBV29-1	CSARAGTGPGNTIYF	TGCAGCGCCCGGGCCGGGACAGGGCCCGGAAACACCATATATTTT
TRBD1	17	.	TRBJ1-1	TRBV13	CASSSPGTGGEETEAFF	TGTGCCAGCAGCTCTCCCGGGACAGGGGGCGAGGAAACTGAAGCTTTCTTT
.	14	.	TRBJ2-7	TRBV6-5	CASSYDRFTYEQYF	TGTGCCAGCAGTTACGACAGGTTCACCTACGAGCAGTACTTC
.	13	once	TRBJ1-1	TRBV7-3	CASTVNLNTEAFF	TGTGCCAGCACGGTAAACTTGAACACTGAAGCTTTCTTT
.	15	.	TRBJ2-3	TRBV7-2	CASSFSSGGTDTQYF	TGTGCCAGCAGCTTTTCATCGGGGGGCACAGATACGCAGTATTTT
.	13	.	TRBJ1-2	TRBV12-3/TRBV12-4	CASSFHFSGGYTF	TGTGCCAGCAGTTTTCATTTTTCAGGTGGCTACACCTTC
.	14	.	TRBJ1-4	TRBV24-1	CATGKRVSNEKLFF	TGTGCCACCGGGAAGCGGGTCTCTAATGAAAAACTGTTTTTT
TRBD2	15	few	TRBJ2-2	TRBV27	CASSILAVNTGELFF	TGTGCCAGCAGTATACTAGCGGTGAACACCGGGGAGCTGTTTTTT
.	12	.	TRBJ1-1	TRBV4-1	CASSGGDTEAFF	TGCGCCAGCAGCGGGGGGGACACTGAAGCTTTCTTT
.	13	.	TRBJ1-5	TRBV19	CASGARNVEPQHF	TGTGCCTCAGGGGCTCGGAATGTGGAGCCCCAGCATTTT
.	14	.	TRBJ2-7	TRBV7-9	CASSLTGRVHEQYF	TGTGCCAGCAGCTTAACAGGCAGGGTCCACGAGCAGTACTTC
.	15	.	TRBJ2-7	TRBV5-8	CASSLGSQLGYEQYF	TGTGCCAGCAGCTTGGGTAGCCAACTCGGCTACGAGCAGTACTTC
.	14	.	TRBJ1-6	TRBV27	CASSLRANNSPLHF	TGTGCCAGCAGTTTACGAGCTAATAATTCACCCCTCCACTTT
.	15	.	TRBJ1-5	TRBV24-1	CATSDSRGGNQPQHF	TGTGCCACCAGTGATTCCCGGGGAGGCAACCAGCCCCAGCATTTT
.	15	.	TRBJ1-2	TRBV4-3	CASSQGTVSNYGYTF	TGCGCCAGCAGCCAAGGGACAGTCTCTAACTATGGCTACACCTTC
.	15	.	TRBJ1-3	TRBV19	CASTRQVSLGNTIYF	TGTGCCAGTACCAGACAGGTGTCGCTTGGAAACACCATATATTTT
TRBD1	17	.	TRBJ2-2	TRBV5-1	CASSLGPDRGNTGELFF	TGCGCCAGCAGCTTGGGGCCGGACAGGGGGAACACCGGGGAGCTGTTTTTT
.	13	.	TRBJ2-7	TRBV6-5	CASSSPTFYEQYF	TGTGCCAGCAGTTCGCCCACTTTTTACGAGCAGTACTTC
TRBD1	14	.	TRBJ1-2	TRBV5-5	CASSLVLGGDGYTF	TGTGCCAGCAGCTTGGTTTTAGGGGGCGATGGCTACACCTTC
TRBD1	16	.	TRBJ2-2	TRBV9	CASSEARDRYTGELFF	TGTGCCAGCAGCGAGGCCAGGGACAGGTACACCGGGGAGCTGTTTTTT
.	14	.	TRBJ1-3	TRBV3-1/TRBV3-2	CASSQYLSGNTIYF	TGTGCCAGCAGCCAGTATCTCTCTGGAAACACCATATATTTT
.	11	.	TRBJ1-6	TRBV7-9	CASSVPDSLHF	TGTGCCAGCAGCGTACCCGACTCCCTCCACTTT
.	15	.	TRBJ2-1	TRBV5-1	CASSWTTSSYNEQFF	TGCGCCAGCAGCTGGACTACCAGCTCCTACAATGAGCAGTTCTTC
TRBD1	15	.	TRBJ1-2	TRBV2	CASSYSRGQGIGYTF	TGTGCCAGCAGCTACAGCCGCGGACAGGGGATCGGCTACACCTTC
TRBD1	15	.	TRBJ1-6	TRBV7-9	CASSRGDRGRPPLHF	TGTGCCAGCAGCCGCGGGGACAGGGGCCGACCACCCCTCCACTTT
TRBD2	17	.	TRBJ2-2	TRBV5-4	CASSLPTGGVSTGELFF	TGTGCCAGCAGCTTGCCGACGGGGGGGGTATCCACCGGGGAGCTGTTTTTT
.	14	.	TRBJ1-5	TRBV6-5	CASSLRQPGQPQHF	TGTGCCAGCAGCCTACGACAGCCAGGGCAGCCCCAGCATTTT
.	15	.	TRBJ1-2	TRBV4-1	CASSSYPEGVPGYTF	TGCGCCAGCAGCTCCTATCCGGAAGGGGTTCCAGGCTACACCTTC
TRBD1	18	.	TRBJ2-2	TRBV7-3	CASSLLHRGAGDTGELFF	TGTGCCAGCAGCTTACTCCACAGGGGCGCCGGGGACACCGGGGAGCTGTTTTTT
.	13	.	TRBJ2-3	TRBV19	CASSIAFTDTQYF	TGTGCCAGTAGTATAGCGTTCACAGATACGCAGTATTTT
TRBD1	15	few	TRBJ1-4	TRBV3-1/TRBV3-2	CASSRNRGRGEKLFF	TGTGCCAGCAGCCGAAACAGGGGACGAGGTGAAAAACTGTTTTTT
.	14	.	TRBJ1-5	TRBV7-9	CASSLAGRGRPQHF	TGTGCCAGCAGCTTAGCGGGGCGGGGAAGGCCCCAGCATTTT
TRBD1	14	.	TRBJ1-2	TRBV4-3	CASSQDRDRGGYTF	TGCGCCAGCAGCCAAGATCGGGACAGGGGAGGCTACACCTTC
.	13	.	TRBJ1-2	TRBV27	CASSLRGGDGYTF	TGTGCCAGCAGCCTTCGGGGGGGGGACGGCTACACCTTC
.	13	.	TRBJ2-7	TRBV27	CASGRDSSYEQYF	TGTGCCAGCGGCCGGGACTCTTCCTACGAGCAGTACTTC
.	16	once	TRBJ2-3	TRBV11-2	CASSRETFPSTDTQYF	TGTGCCAGCAGTCGGGAGACTTTTCCTAGCACAGATACGCAGTATTTT
TRBD1	15	.	TRBJ1-3	TRBV9	CASSAHQGVGNTIYF	TGTGCCAGCAGCGCCCATCAGGGGGTTGGAAACACCATATATTTT
.	14	.	TRBJ1-2	TRBV3-1/TRBV3-2	CASSQSGRTIGYTF	TGTGCCAGCAGCCAGTCTGGACGGACTATTGGCTACACCTTC
.	13	.	TRBJ1-5	TRBV19	CASSRQLNQPQHF	TGTGCCAGTAGTAGACAGCTCAATCAGCCCCAGCATTTT
.	13	.	TRBJ2-1	TRBV18	CASSPPGGGEQFF	TGTGCCAGCTCACCACCGGGGGGTGGGGAGCAGTTCTTC
.	17	.	TRBJ1-1	TRBV6-6	CASSPRLKTGMNTEAFF	TGTGCCAGCAGTCCCCGGCTAAAGACAGGCATGAACACTGAAGCTTTCTTT
.	14	.	TRBJ1-1	TRBV18	CASSLDRLNTEAFF	TGTGCCAGCTCACTAGACAGGTTGAACACTGAAGCTTTCTTT
TRBD2	14	.	TRBJ2-7	TRBV4-1	CASSQGAGPYEQYF	TGCGCCAGCAGCCAGGGAGCGGGACCCTACGAGCAGTACTTC
TRBD2	15	.	TRBJ2-2	TRBV6-5	CASSRTSGGTGELFF	TGTGCCAGCAGTCGGACTAGCGGGGGGACAGGGGAGCTGTTTTTT
.	13	.	TRBJ1-1	TRBV6-5	CASTGGSNTEAFF	TGTGCCAGCACTGGGGGCAGTAACACTGAAGCTTTCTTT
TRBD2	18	.	TRBJ2-3	TRBV5-1	CASSLKRVAGGQGDTQYF	TGCGCCAGCAGCTTGAAGCGGGTAGCGGGGGGCCAAGGAGATACGCAGTATTTT
TRBD1	16	once	TRBJ1-6	TRBV4-1	CASSQGQGAQNSPLHF	TGCGCCAGCAGCCAGGGACAGGGGGCGCAAAATTCACCCCTCCACTTT